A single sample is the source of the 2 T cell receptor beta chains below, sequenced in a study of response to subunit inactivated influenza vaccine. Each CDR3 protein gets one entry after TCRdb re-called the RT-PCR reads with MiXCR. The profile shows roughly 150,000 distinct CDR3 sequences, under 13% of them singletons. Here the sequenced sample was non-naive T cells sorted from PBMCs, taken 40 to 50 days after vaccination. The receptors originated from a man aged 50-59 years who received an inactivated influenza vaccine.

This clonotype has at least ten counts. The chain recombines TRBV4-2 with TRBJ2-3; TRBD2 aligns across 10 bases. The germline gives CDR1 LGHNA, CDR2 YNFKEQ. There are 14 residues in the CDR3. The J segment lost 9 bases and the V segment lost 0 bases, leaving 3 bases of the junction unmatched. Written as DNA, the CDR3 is TGTGCCAGCAGCCAAGATCTAGCGGGGGAGACGCAGTATTTT. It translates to CASSQDLAGETQYF.

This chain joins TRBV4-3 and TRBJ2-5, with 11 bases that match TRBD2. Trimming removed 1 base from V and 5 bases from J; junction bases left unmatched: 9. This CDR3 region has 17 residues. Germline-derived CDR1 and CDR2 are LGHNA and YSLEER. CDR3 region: CASSQAILAGDWETQYF. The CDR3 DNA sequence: TGCGCCAGCAGCCAAGCCATACTAGCGGGGGATTGGGAGACCCAGTACTTC.